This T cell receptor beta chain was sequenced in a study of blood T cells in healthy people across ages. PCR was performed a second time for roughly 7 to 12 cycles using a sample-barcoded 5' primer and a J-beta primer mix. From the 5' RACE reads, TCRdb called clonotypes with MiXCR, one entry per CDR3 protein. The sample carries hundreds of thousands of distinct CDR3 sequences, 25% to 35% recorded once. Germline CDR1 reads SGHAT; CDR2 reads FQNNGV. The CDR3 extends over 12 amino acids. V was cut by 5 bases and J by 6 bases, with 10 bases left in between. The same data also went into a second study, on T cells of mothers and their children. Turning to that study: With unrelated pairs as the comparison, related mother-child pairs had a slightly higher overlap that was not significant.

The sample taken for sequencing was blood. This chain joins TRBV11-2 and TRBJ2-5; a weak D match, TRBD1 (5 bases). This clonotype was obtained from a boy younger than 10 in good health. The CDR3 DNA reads TGTGCCAGCAGCGTCAGGGCCCAGACCCAGTACTTC. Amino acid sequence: CASSVRAQTQYF.